These 29 T cell receptor beta chains were sequenced from one sample in a study of tumor-infiltrating lymphocytes in primary liver carcinoma. TCR beta cDNA was made from 500 ng total RNA with a constant-region primer. Modified slightly, ARM-PCR produced TCR beta libraries over three nested multiplex PCR rounds. Amplification in the first two PCR rounds was performed using TRBV1-TRBV30 forward primers and a C-beta reverse primer for roughly 9 cycles each. TCRdb re-called the multiplex PCR reads through MiXCR, storing one row per CDR3 protein. This table has 95,000 to 100,000 distinct CDR3 sequences, more than 65% appearing once. Co-extraction of RNA and DNA was performed on about 19-33 mg of unsorted bulk tissue. The sequencing sample was made of liver tumor tissue from sampling region 2. Stated subset: tumor region T2, inferior pole. The receptor source for this set is a woman aged 55-70 years with primary liver carcinoma and hepatitis B virus infection.

With respect to this clonotype: This likely comes from a read error, as the CDR3 has no conserved phenylalanine or tryptophan at its end. The chain employs TRBV12-3 or TRBV12-4 and TRBJ1-3, with 7 bases fitting TRBD1. This CDR3 spans 14 amino acids. The CDR3 loop reads CASSFRQGGNAIYL. The CDR3 bases are TGTGCCAGCAGTTTCCGACAGGGCGGAAACGCCATATATCTT.

Regarding this clonotype: Since the CDR3 does not end with the conserved phenylalanine or tryptophan, this likely comes from a read error. V is TRBV11-2 and J is TRBJ2-7; TRBD2 matches 8 bases. Germline assignment: CDR1 SGHAT and CDR2 FQNNGV. CDR3 length equals 15 residues. CDR3: CTSSLAGQPSYEQYL. In nucleotides, the CDR3 is TGTACCAGCAGCTTAGCGGGGCAGCCCTCCTACGAGCAGTACCTC.

This clonotype has a single count. The rearrangement links TRBV4-1 to TRBJ2-5; 8 bases are a match to TRBD2. CDR3 size: 15 residues. Germline trimming cut 0 bases from V and 7 bases from J; bases unmatched to any gene: 7. Germline V gene sequence: CDR1 MGHRA, CDR2 YSYEKL. The CDR3 DNA reads as TGCGCCAGCAGCCAAGATACGGGAGGGGATGGGACCCAGTACTTC. As protein: CASSQDTGGDGTQYF.

Remarks on this clonotype: The conserved phenylalanine or tryptophan normally closing the CDR3 is absent here, so this likely arose from a read error. The rearrangement uses TRBV13 and TRBJ1-2, with a weak D call TRBD1 (6 bases). The CDR3 is 13 amino acids. Trimming cost V 11 bases and J 3 bases, with 16 bases left between them. The germline V gene has CDR1 PRHDT and CDR2 FYEKMQ (reference sequence). The CDR3 DNA is TGTGCCGGAAGGCCGGGACATCACTATGGCTACACCTTA. This gives the protein CAGRPGHHYGYTL.

A few counts support this clonotype. The chain has TRBV5-1 and TRBJ2-5; D might be TRBD2 (6 bases). The V end lost 0 bases, the J end lost 5 bases, and 17 bases lay between the germline ends. Germline V CDR1 and CDR2: SGHRS, YFSETQ. CDR3 size: 16 residues. The CDR3 DNA reads as TGCGCCAGCAGCTTGGTAGTATCCGGGGGATGGGAGACCCAGTACTTC. Its translation is CASSLVVSGGWETQYF.

The chain combines TRBV2 with TRBJ2-3; D is ambiguous. From germline, CDR1 is SNHLY and CDR2 FYNNEI. V lost 3 bases, J lost 3 bases, and 13 bases lay in between. The CDR3 length is 15 residues. The DNA of the CDR3 is TGTGCCAGCAGTGATGCGGTTGGCCGGACAGATACGCAGTATTTT. Translating gives CASSDAVGRTDTQYF.

The chain uses TRBV10-3 and TRBJ1-2, with a tentative D call TRBD1 (5 bases). From germline, CDR1 is ENHRY and CDR2 SYGVKD. This CDR3 contains 14 residues. V was shortened by 2 bases and J by 10 bases, with 17 bases between the two germline ends. CDR3 DNA: TGTGCCATCAGTGAGGACAGAGTAGTGAACGTCTACACCTTC. It is translated as CAISEDRVVNVYTF.

This clonotype occurred once. At one boundary the junction diverges from the germline segment, which might be a read error. V usage is TRBV29-1 and J usage is TRBJ1-2; 8 positions agree with TRBD1. The germline V gene encodes CDR1 SQVTM and CDR2 ANQGSEA. The length of the CDR3 is 13 residues. The CDR3 nucleotides read TGCAGCGTTGAAGGACAGGGGTTCTATGACTACACTTTT. The encoded protein is CSVEGQGFYDYTF.

A word on this clonotype: One end of the junction is discordant with germline, which a read error may explain. The V and J genes are TRBV29-1 and TRBJ2-3; D possibly matches TRBD1 or TRBD2 (7 bases each). Per germline, CDR1 SQVTM and CDR2 ANQGSEA. The CDR3 has 16 residues. The CDR3 DNA is TGCAACGTTCATTCGTTACAGGGAGGGGGCACAGGTACGCAGTATTTT. Amino acids: CNVHSLQGGGTGTQYF.

J is TRBJ2-2 and V is TRBV6-5, with D tentatively TRBD2 (6 bases). CDR3 length: 16 residues. V shed 4 bases and J shed 4 bases, with 16 bases lying between them. From germline, CDR1 is MNHEY and CDR2 SVGAGI. CDR3 region: CASSCAGIGVTGELFF. CDR3 DNA sequence: TGTGCCAGCAGTTGCGCGGGGATAGGGGTCACCGGGGAGCTGTTTTTT.

This clonotype occurred a few times. One base away lies a much larger clone, so this may be a sequencing read error. This chain links TRBV6-1 with TRBJ2-7; the match to TRBD2 covers 8 bases. Germline assignment: CDR1 MNHNS and CDR2 SASEGT. V trimming: 3 bases; J trimming: 0 bases; junction bases outside the gene matches: 4. This CDR3 is 15 amino acids long. CDR3 in DNA: TGTGCCAGCAGTGAGTACGGGAGGGGCTCCTACGAGCAGTACTTC. Its protein product is CASSEYGRGSYEQYF.

As regards this clonotype: Sequence at one end of the junction differs from germline and may be a read error. The rearrangement links TRBV6-2 or TRBV6-3 to TRBJ1-1; D not resolved. The germline V gene encodes CDR1 MNHEY and CDR2 SVGEGT. The CDR3 contains 13 residues. Written as DNA, the CDR3 is TGCGCCAGCAGTTCCCAGATGAACATTGAAGCTTTCTTT. Protein sequence: CASSSQMNIEAFF.

Of note for this clonotype: A read error may produce the germline difference seen at one junction end. V gene TRBV11-2 combines with J gene TRBJ1-1; 7 nucleotides match TRBD1. This CDR3 has 15 residues. Germline lookup yields CDR1 SGHAT and CDR2 FQNNGV. The CDR3 DNA reads TGTGCCAGCAGCGTAGAGGGACAGTTTAACATCGAAGCTTTCTTT. Its protein is CASSVEGQFNIEAFF.

Concerning this clonotype itself: This is likely a read error, given that the CDR3 carries no conserved phenylalanine or tryptophan at its end. The chain joins TRBV11-1 to TRBJ2-7, with TRBD2 identical over 8 bases. Germline V gene lookup returns CDR1 SGHAT and CDR2 FQDESV (reference sequence). The CDR3 length is 14 residues. CDR3 loop: CASSRTGGPYEQYS. CDR3 nucleotide sequence: TGCGCCAGCAGTCGGACGGGAGGGCCCTACGAGCAGTACTCC.

This clonotype was seen only a few times. The chain employs TRBV4-2 and TRBJ2-5; D tentatively fits TRBD1 or TRBD2 (5 bases each). Deletions cut 4 bases from V and 5 bases from J, with 14 bases between. CDR3 length: 14 amino acids. Germline CDR1 and CDR2: LGHNA and YNFKEQ. This chain's CDR3 is CASSLQGEVETQYF. For the CDR3, the DNA is TGTGCCAGCAGCCTCCAGGGAGAGGTGGAGACCCAGTACTTC.

As regards this clonotype: One end of the junction fails to match germline, which may point to a read error. V and J are TRBV11-2 and TRBJ1-1; tentatively, D is TRBD1 (5 bases). The CDR3 loop spans 12 amino acids. Germline assignment: CDR1 SGHAT and CDR2 FQNNGV. The CDR3 loop reads CASNSKQAEVFF. CDR3 nucleotide sequence: TGTGCCAGCAATTCTAAACAGGCTGAAGTTTTCTTT.

This clonotype was seen many times. The V and J genes are TRBV14 and TRBJ1-2; 9 nucleotides match TRBD1. CDR3 size: 15 residues. Trimming at V came to 0 bases and at J to 4 bases, leaving 3 bases not matched to a gene. Germline lookup yields CDR1 SGHDN and CDR2 FVKESK. The CDR3 coding sequence is TGTGCCAGCAGCCAAGATACAGGGGGCGTCTATGGCTACACCTTC. Its translation is CASSQDTGGVYGYTF.

A word on this clonotype: Just one base apart from a much larger clone, this may be a read error. The V gene is TRBV5-4, the J gene TRBJ2-2; perhaps D is TRBD1 or TRBD2 (5 bases each). Per germline, CDR1 SGHNT and CDR2 YYREEE (reference sequence). V was cut by 7 bases and J by 5 bases, with 18 bases left in between. CDR3 length: 15 residues. The CDR3 protein is CASPTGQATTGELFF. For the CDR3, the DNA is TGTGCCAGCCCCACGGGGCAGGCCACAACCGGGGAGCTGTTTTTT.

In its sample, this clonotype was seen a few times. This may be a read error, as it is one base from a much larger clone. The chain combines TRBV10-3 with TRBJ2-4; no firm D call. Looked up from germline, CDR1 is ENHRY and CDR2 is SYGVKD. V lost 2 bases and J 2 bases, leaving 10 bases between the germline ends. The CDR3 is 15 residues long. The CDR3 DNA sequence: TGTGCCATCAGTGAGAGGTGGGCTTCCAAAAACATTCAGTACTTC. This sequence encodes CAISERWASKNIQYF.

Turning to this clonotype: One junction end does not reproduce the germline sequence, and a read error may be involved. The CDR3 here is CARSGTLLGASYNGQFF. For the CDR3, the DNA is TGTGCCAGAAGTGGGACCCTTCTTGGGGCCTCCTACAATGGGCAGTTCTTC. The V gene is TRBV6-1, the J gene TRBJ2-1, with D perhaps assigned TRBD1 or TRBD2 (5 bases each). In germline, CDR1 is MNHNS, CDR2 SASEGT. The CDR3 extends over 17 amino acids.

The chain is built from TRBV5-4 and TRBJ2-5; tentatively, D is TRBD2 (5 bases). The germline V gene encodes CDR1 SGHNT and CDR2 YYREEE (reference sequence). This CDR3 has 15 residues. Trimming left V 4 bases short and J 3 bases short, with 16 bases between. CDR3 DNA: TGTGCCAGCAGCGGCCGACTAACGGCAGAAGAGACCCAGTACTTC. Its protein product is CASSGRLTAEETQYF.

The rearrangement joins TRBV6-1 to TRBJ1-2; D gene ambiguous. The CDR3 totals 14 residues. V shed 2 bases and J shed 6 bases, with 13 bases lying between them. In germline, CDR1 is MNHNS, CDR2 SASEGT. CDR3: CASSESVPNHGYTF. The CDR3 DNA is TGTGCCAGCAGTGAATCTGTGCCCAACCATGGCTACACCTTC.

Of note for this clonotype: At one end the junction does not follow the germline gene, possibly because of a read error. The gene calls are TRBV28 and TRBJ1-1; the D gene is possibly TRBD1 (6 bases). Germline V CDR1 and CDR2: MDHEN, SYDVKM. The CDR3 loop spans 14 amino acids. CDR3 region: CASSFRPWDTETFF. DNA of the CDR3: TGTGCCAGCAGTTTTAGGCCTTGGGACACTGAAACTTTCTTT.

About this clonotype itself: Its ends do not fully match the called genes, so a read error is possible. The chain carries TRBV6-6 and TRBJ2-6; D may correspond to TRBD1 or TRBD2 (5 bases each). Germline V gene lookup returns CDR1 MNHNY and CDR2 SVGAGI (reference sequence). The CDR3 loop spans 15 amino acids. The CDR3 sequence: CVSSMQGAGANALTF. CDR3 DNA sequence: TGTGTCAGCAGTATGCAGGGTGCCGGGGCCAACGCCCTGACTTTC.

The chain uses TRBV19 and TRBJ2-1; no firm D call. CDR1 is LNHDA and CDR2 is SQIVND in the germline V gene (reference sequence). This CDR3 comprises 15 residues. V dropped 4 bases and J dropped 0 bases, with 10 bases sitting between them. The CDR3 region is CASSTYLSSYNEQFF. CDR3 bases: TGTGCCAGTAGTACCTACCTCAGCTCCTACAATGAGCAGTTCTTC. Based on the CDR3 plus reference TRBV19 and TRBJ2-1, the full variable domain is DGGITQSPKYLFRKEGQNVTLSCEQNLNHDAMYWYRQDPGQGLRLIYYSQIVNDFQKGDIAEGYSVSREKKESFPLTVTSAQKNPTAFYLCASSTYLSSYNEQFFGPGTRLTVL.

A remark on this clonotype: At one end the junction does not follow the germline gene, possibly because of a read error. V is TRBV11-3 and J is TRBJ2-1; possible D gene TRBD2, 5 bases. The germline V gene has CDR1 SGHNT and CDR2 YENEEA. CDR3 length: 18 residues. This CDR3 reads CASSLGQGVRASYNEQFF. The CDR3 DNA follows: TGTGCCAGCAGCTTAGGTCAAGGCGTGAGGGCCAGCTACAATGAACAGTTCTTC.

About this clonotype: A read error may account for a junction end that differs from germline. The chain is built from TRBV29-1 and TRBJ2-3; D is uncertain. The length of the CDR3 is 17 residues. Germline V gives CDR1 SQVTM, CDR2 ANQGSEA. CDR3 bases: TGCGGCGTCGGGCAAACCCCGGACGGAAGCCTTGCAGGTACGCAGTATTTT. This gives the protein CGVGQTPDGSLAGTQYF.

This clonotype appeared many times. The chain recombines TRBV4-1 with TRBJ2-7; 9 bases line up with TRBD2. Trimming took 0 bases from V and 3 from J; bases not matched to a gene: 12. Germline V gene sequence: CDR1 MGHRA, CDR2 YSYEKL. This CDR3 spans 18 amino acids. CDR3 region: CASSQDPTLIAGDYEQYF. In nucleotides, the CDR3 is TGCGCCAGCAGCCAAGATCCCACCCTTATAGCGGGAGACTACGAGCAGTACTTC.

With regard to this clonotype: A much bigger clone sits one base away, suggesting this may be a read error. The rearrangement joins TRBV12-3 or TRBV12-4 to TRBJ1-1; D possibly corresponds to TRBD1 (5 bases). The CDR3 extends over 14 amino acids. CDR3 sequence reads: CTSSLGVLATEAFF. The CDR3 coding sequence is TGTACCAGCAGTTTGGGGGTACTGGCCACTGAAGCTTTCTTT.